The entry that follows covers one TCR beta chain sequence. Its target is unknown. TCRdb processed the reads anew with MiXCR; each CDR3 protein has one entry. The sample has about 830,000 distinct CDR3 sequences; approximately 32% are singletons. The data were obtained in a study of T cell repertoires in cytomegalovirus infection. V shed 6 bases and J shed 5 bases, with 19 bases lying between them. Germline V gives CDR1 LGHNA, CDR2 YSLEER. There are 15 residues in the CDR3. The source of this sequence is a human donor in good health (CMV status not recorded). Some clones in this sample may be carry-over from other donors' samples. The rearrangement links TRBV4-3 to TRBJ2-5; D gene ambiguous. Sample: cultured CD8+ T cells from PBMCs, taken from culture after CMV antigen stimulation. The CDR3 DNA follows: TGCGCCAGCAGGGAAGACACGAGTAGCCAGGAGACCCAGTACTTC. This gives the protein CASREDTSSQETQYF.